This T cell receptor beta chain was captured in a study of blood T cell repertoires in COVID-19. Germline-derived CDR1 and CDR2 are SGHRS and YFSETQ. V was shortened by 1 base and J by 0 bases, with 10 bases between the two germline ends. The length of the CDR3 is 15 residues. Produced via immunoSEQ multiplex PCR; TCRdb's table is partial and in-frame only. This sample yields more than 300,000 clones, of which about 90% are seen a single time; roughly a tenth belongs to the top ten. Input material: PBMCs or T cells enriched from blood (not recorded which). The chain links TRBV5-1 to TRBJ1-1; no reliable D call. This receptor was obtained from a woman between 25 and 40 years old who had recovered from COVID-19. In DNA, the CDR3 is TGCGCCAGCAGCTTGATTTCAGCGATGAACACTGAAGCTTTCTTT. Translation gives CASSLISAMNTEAFF.